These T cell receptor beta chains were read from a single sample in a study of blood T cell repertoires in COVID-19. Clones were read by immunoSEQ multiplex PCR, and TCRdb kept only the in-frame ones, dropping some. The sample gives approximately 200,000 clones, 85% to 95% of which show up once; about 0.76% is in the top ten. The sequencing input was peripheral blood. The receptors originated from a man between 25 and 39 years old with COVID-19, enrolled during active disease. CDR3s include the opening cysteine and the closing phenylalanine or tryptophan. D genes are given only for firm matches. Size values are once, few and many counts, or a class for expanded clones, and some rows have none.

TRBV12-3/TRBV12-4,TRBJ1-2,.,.,TGTGCCAGCAGTTTAGTCGGAGGGGACGGCTACACCTTC,CASSLVGGDGYTF
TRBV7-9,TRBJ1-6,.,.,TGTGCCAGCAGCTTAAGAGGAAACCCCCTCCACTTT,CASSLRGNPLHF
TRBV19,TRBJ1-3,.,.,TGTGCCAGTAAAGGCGGGCTCAACACCATATATTTT,CASKGGLNTIYF
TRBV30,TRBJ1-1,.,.,TGTGCCTGGAGTCAAGACGGTGGAGGGACCACTGAAGCTTTCTTT,CAWSQDGGGTTEAFF
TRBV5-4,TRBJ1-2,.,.,TGTGCCAGCAGCCCCACAGGGATAGGAAGATATGGCTACACCTTC,CASSPTGIGRYGYTF
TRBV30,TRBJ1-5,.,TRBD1,TGTGCCTGGAGTATCCGGCAGGGGGCGATGAGCAATCAGCCCCAGCATTTT,CAWSIRQGAMSNQPQHF
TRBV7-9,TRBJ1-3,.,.,TGTGCCAGCAGCTTAACCAGGGGCAGTGGAAACACCATATATTTT,CASSLTRGSGNTIYF
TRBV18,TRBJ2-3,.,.,TGTGCCAGCTCATCGGATTTGGGCAGGGAAAGCACAGATACGCAGTATTTT,CASSSDLGRESTDTQYF
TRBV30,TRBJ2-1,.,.,TGTGCCTGGAGTGTACAGGCAGGGGTCTACAATGAGCAGTTCTTC,CAWSVQAGVYNEQFF
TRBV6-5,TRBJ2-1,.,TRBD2,TGTGCCAGCAGCCGGACTAGCCTATACAATGAGCAGTTCTTC,CASSRTSLYNEQFF
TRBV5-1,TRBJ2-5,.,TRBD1,TGCGCCAGCAGCTGGGCCGGGACAGGGGTCGGTGAGACCCAGTACTTC,CASSWAGTGVGETQYF
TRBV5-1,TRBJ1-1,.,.,TGCGCCAGCAGCTTGGCCGGCAGGGTGAACACTGAAGCTTTCTTT,CASSLAGRVNTEAFF
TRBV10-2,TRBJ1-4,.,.,TGCGCCAGCAGTGAAGCAGGGGTTGATGAAAAACTGTTTTTT,CASSEAGVDEKLFF
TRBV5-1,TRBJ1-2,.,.,TGCGCCAGCAGCTCGGACGGGGGGGTTTACGGCTACACCTTC,CASSSDGGVYGYTF
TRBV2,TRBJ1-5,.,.,TGTGCCAGCAGTGAGCGGGGGGCAAATAGCAATCAGCCCCAGCATTTT,CASSERGANSNQPQHF
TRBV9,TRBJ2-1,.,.,TGTGCCAGCAGCGTAACAGGGAGCTCCTACAATGAGCAGTTCTTC,CASSVTGSSYNEQFF
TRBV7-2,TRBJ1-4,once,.,TGTGCCAGCAGCGTTCGACGGGACTCTGAAAAACTGTTTTTT,CASSVRRDSEKLFF
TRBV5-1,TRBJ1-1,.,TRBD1,TGCGCCAGCAGCCAAGGGGGCTGGGCGACTATAACTGAAGCTTTCTTT,CASSQGGWATITEAFF
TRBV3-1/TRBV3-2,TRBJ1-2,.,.,TGTGCCAGCAGCCAAGCGGGGGGACGGTTCTATGGCTACACCTTC,CASSQAGGRFYGYTF
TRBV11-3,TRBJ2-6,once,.,TGTGCCAGCAGCTTAGGAACTACAGGTTCCTCTGGGGCCAACGTCCTGACTTTC,CASSLGTTGSSGANVLTF
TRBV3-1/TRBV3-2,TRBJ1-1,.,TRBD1,TGTGCCAGCAGCCAAGATCACAGGGGGAACACTGAAGCTTTCTTT,CASSQDHRGNTEAFF
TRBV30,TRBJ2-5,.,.,TGTGCCTGGAGTACCGGGGTACAAGAGACCCAGTACTTC,CAWSTGVQETQYF
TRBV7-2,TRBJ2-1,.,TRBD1,TGTGCCAGCAGCTCTAAGGGGGCGGGTATCCTTTACAATGAGCAGTTCTTC,CASSSKGAGILYNEQFF
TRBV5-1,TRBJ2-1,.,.,TGCGCCAGCAGGCTCCCCAGCTCCTACAATGAGCAGTTCTTC,CASRLPSSYNEQFF
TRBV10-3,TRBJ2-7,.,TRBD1,TGTGCCATCAGTGACCCGGACAGGGGCTACGAGCAGTACTTC,CAISDPDRGYEQYF
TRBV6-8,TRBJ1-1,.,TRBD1,TGTGCCAGCAGTTCAAAATCCCCGGGACAGGGGGATCCCTGCATGAACACTGAAGCTTTCTTT,CASSSKSPGQGDPCMNTEAFF
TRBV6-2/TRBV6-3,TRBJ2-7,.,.,TGTGCCAGCAGCCCTCGGGGACTCCGGGGCGAGCAGTACTTC,CASSPRGLRGEQYF
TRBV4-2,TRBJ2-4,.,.,TGTGCCAGCAGCCAAGGGGGAGGGGGAGGTGACATTCAGTACTTC,CASSQGGGGGDIQYF
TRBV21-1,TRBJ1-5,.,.,TGTGCCAGCAGGAACAGTGGGAATCAGCCCCAGCATTTT,CASRNSGNQPQHF
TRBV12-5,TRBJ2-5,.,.,TGTGCTAGTGGTTTCGGAGGGAAGCAAGAGACCCAGTACTTC,CASGFGGKQETQYF
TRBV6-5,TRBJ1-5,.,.,TGTGCCAGCAGTTACTCCGCAGGCCCTAGCAATCAGCCCCAGCATTTT,CASSYSAGPSNQPQHF
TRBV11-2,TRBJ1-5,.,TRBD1,TGTGCCAGCAGCTTAGGAACTGACAGGGTCCAGCATTTT,CASSLGTDRVQHF
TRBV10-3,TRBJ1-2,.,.,TGTGCCATCAGTGGGGCAGGGCAGCATGGCTACACCTTC,CAISGAGQHGYTF
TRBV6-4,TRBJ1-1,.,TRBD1,TGTGCCAGCAGTTTGACAGGGGGCACTGAAGCTTTCTTT,CASSLTGGTEAFF
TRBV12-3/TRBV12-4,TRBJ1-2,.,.,TGTGCCAGCACCTCGATGGAGGGGGGCTACACCTTC,CASTSMEGGYTF
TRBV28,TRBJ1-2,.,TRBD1,TGTGCCAGCGGACAGGGGACGTCTGGCTACACCTTC,CASGQGTSGYTF
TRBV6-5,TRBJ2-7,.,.,TGTGCCAGCAGTTTATCCCGCGGATACGAGCAGTACTTC,CASSLSRGYEQYF
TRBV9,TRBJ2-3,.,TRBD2,TGTGCCAGCAGCAAAAGCGGGGGGGCCACAGATACGCAGTATTTT,CASSKSGGATDTQYF
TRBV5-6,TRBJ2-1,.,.,TGTGCCAGCAGCTGGAGGAATGAGCAGTTCTTC,CASSWRNEQFF
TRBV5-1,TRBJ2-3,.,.,TGCGCCAGCAGCTCGGGAGAAGATACAGATACGCAGTATTTT,CASSSGEDTDTQYF
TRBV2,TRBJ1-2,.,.,TGTGCCAGCAGTGAGTCCAGCTATGGCTACACCTTC,CASSESSYGYTF
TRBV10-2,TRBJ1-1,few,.,TGCGCCAGCAGTGAGGGGGAGTACGCTGAAGCTTTCTTT,CASSEGEYAEAFF
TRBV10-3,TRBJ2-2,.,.,TGTGCCATCAGGACAGGAATCGACACCGGGGAGCTGTTTTTT,CAIRTGIDTGELFF
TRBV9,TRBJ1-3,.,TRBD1,TGTGCCAGCAGCCACGGGACAGCCTCTGGAAACACCATATATTTT,CASSHGTASGNTIYF
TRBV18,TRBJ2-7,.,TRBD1,TGTGCCAGCTCACCCCGGACAGGGAGCTCCTACGAGCAGTACTTC,CASSPRTGSSYEQYF
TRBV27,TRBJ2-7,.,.,TGTGCCAGCAGCAAGATTAGGAGGGGTGAAGAGCAGTACTTC,CASSKIRRGEEQYF
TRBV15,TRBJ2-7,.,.,TGTGCCGTCAAAGAGAAGAGGGCAGCAATGTACGAGCAGTACTTC,CAVKEKRAAMYEQYF
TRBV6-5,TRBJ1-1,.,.,TGTGCCAGCAGTTACGTGGGGGGGAACACTGAAGCTTTCTTT,CASSYVGGNTEAFF
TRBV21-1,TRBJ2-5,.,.,TGTGCCAGCAACCCCCGGCGGGTGCGGGAGACCCAGTACTTC,CASNPRRVRETQYF
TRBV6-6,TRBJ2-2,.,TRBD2,TGTGCCAGCAGGGGTAGCGGGGGACGAAACACCGGGGAGCTGTTTTTT,CASRGSGGRNTGELFF
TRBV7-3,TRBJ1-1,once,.,TGTGCCAGCAGCTTAATGGGAGGCGGGATGAACACTGAAGCTTTCTTT,CASSLMGGGMNTEAFF
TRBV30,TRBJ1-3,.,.,TGTGCTTGCCACCTACAGGGCAATGGAAACACCATATATTTT,CACHLQGNGNTIYF
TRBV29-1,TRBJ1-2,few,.,TGCAGCGTTGCCCCCCAGCGATATGGCTACACCTTC,CSVAPQRYGYTF
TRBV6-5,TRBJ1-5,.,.,TGTGCCAGCAGAAGCCAGGGAAATCAGCCCCAGCATTTT,CASRSQGNQPQHF
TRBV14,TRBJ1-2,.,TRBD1,TGTGCCAGCAGCCAAGACTACAGGGGGCTTCAGGATGGCTACACCTTC,CASSQDYRGLQDGYTF